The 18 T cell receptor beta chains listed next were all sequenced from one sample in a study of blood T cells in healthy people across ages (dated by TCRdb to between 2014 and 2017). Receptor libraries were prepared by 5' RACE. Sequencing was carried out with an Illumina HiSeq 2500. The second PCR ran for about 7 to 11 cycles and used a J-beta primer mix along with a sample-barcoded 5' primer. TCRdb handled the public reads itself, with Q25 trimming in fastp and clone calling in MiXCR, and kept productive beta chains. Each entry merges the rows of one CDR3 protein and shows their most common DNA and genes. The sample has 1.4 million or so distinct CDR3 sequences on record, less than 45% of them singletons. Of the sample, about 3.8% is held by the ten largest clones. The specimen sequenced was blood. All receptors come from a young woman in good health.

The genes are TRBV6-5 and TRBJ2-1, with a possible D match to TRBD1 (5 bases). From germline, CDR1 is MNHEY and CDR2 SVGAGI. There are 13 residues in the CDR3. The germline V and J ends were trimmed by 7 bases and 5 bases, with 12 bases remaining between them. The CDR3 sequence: CASNQGAHNEQFF. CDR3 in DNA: TGTGCCAGCAACCAAGGGGCTCACAATGAGCAGTTCTTC.

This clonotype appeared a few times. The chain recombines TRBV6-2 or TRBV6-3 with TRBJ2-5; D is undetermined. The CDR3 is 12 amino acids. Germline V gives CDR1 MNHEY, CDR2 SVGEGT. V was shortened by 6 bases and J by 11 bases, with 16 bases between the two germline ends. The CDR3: CASSPSLNEQYF. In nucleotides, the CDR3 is TGTGCCAGCAGCCCTTCCTTGAATGAGCAGTACTTC.

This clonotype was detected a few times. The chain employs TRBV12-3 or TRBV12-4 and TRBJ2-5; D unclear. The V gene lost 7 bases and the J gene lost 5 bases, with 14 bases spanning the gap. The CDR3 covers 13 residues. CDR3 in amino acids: CASNPPVYETQYF. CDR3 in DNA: TGTGCCAGCAATCCCCCCGTCTATGAGACCCAGTACTTC.

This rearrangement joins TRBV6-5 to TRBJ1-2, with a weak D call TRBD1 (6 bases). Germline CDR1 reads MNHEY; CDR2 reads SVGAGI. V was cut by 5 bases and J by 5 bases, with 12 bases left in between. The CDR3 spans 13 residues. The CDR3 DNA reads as TGTGCCAGCAGTGCCTACAGGGTTTATGGCTACACCTTC. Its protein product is CASSAYRVYGYTF.

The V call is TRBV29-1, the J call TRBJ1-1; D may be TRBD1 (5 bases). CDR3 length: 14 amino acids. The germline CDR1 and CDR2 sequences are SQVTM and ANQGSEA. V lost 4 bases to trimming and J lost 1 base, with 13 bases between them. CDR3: CSVVAVGGNTEAFF. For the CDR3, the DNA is TGCAGCGTTGTAGCTGTGGGGGGGAACACTGAAGCTTTCTTT.

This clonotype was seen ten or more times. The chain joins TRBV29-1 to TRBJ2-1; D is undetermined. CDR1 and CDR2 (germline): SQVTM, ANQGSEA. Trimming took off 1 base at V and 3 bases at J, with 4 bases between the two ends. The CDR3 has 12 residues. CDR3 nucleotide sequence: TGCAGCGTTGAAGGCAACTACAATGAGCAGTTCTTC. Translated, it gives CSVEGNYNEQFF.

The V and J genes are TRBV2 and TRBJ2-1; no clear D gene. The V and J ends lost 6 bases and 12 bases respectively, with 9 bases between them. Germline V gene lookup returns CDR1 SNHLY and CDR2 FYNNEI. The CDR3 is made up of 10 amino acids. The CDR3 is CASRLSVQFF. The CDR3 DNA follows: TGTGCCAGCAGACTGTCTGTGCAGTTCTTC.

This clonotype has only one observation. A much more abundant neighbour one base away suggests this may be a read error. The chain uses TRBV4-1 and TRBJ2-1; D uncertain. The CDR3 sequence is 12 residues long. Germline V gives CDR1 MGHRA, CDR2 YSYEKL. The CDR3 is CVSSQLAMEQFF. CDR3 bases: TGCGTCAGCAGCCAATTGGCGATGGAGCAGTTCTTC.

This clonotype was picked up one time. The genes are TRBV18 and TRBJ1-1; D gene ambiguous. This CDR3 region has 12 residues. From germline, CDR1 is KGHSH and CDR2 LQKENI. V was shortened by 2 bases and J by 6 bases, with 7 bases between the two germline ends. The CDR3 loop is CASSPASSEAFF. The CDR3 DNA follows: TGTGCCAGCTCACCAGCTAGCTCTGAAGCTTTCTTT.

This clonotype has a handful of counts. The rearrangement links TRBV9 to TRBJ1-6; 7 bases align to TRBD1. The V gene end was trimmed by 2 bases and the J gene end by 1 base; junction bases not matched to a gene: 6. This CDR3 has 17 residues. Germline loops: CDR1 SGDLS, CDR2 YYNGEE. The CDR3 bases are TGTGCCAGCAGCGTTGACAGGGAGCGTTCCTATAATTCACCCCTCCACTTT. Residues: CASSVDRERSYNSPLHF.

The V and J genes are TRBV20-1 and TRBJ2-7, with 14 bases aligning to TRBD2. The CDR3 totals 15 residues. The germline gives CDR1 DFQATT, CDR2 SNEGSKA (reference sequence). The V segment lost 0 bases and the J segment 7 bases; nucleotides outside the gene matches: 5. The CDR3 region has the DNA TGCAGTGCTAGAGAGTTGGGACTAGCGGGAGATGAGCAGTACTTC. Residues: CSARELGLAGDEQYF.

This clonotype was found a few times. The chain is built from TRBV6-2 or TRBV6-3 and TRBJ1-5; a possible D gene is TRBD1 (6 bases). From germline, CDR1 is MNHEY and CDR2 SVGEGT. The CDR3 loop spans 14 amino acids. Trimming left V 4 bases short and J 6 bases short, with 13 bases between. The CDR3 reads CASSWGQGRQPQHF. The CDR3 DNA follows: TGTGCCAGCAGTTGGGGTCAGGGGCGTCAGCCCCAGCATTTT.

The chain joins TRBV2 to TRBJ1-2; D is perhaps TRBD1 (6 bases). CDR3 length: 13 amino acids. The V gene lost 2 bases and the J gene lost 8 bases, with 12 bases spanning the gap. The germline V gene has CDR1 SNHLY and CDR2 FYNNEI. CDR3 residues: CASSEIGGSGYTF. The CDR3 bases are TGTGCCAGCAGTGAAATAGGGGGGAGCGGCTACACCTTC.

The CDR3 DNA is TGTGCCAGCAGCTTTAGGGTTAGCTCCTACAATGAGCAGTTCTTC. Amino acids: CASSFRVSSYNEQFF. V is TRBV7-2 and J is TRBJ2-1; D gene ambiguous. Germline values: CDR1 SGHTA, CDR2 FQGNSA. The CDR3 is made up of 15 amino acids. V dropped 3 bases and J dropped 0 bases, with 9 bases sitting between them.

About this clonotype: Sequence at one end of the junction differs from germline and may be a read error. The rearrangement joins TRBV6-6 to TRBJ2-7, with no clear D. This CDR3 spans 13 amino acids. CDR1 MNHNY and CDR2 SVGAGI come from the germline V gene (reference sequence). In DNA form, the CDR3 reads TGTGCCAGCAGTTACGAAAGCTCCTACGAGCGGTACTTC. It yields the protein CASSYESSYERYF.

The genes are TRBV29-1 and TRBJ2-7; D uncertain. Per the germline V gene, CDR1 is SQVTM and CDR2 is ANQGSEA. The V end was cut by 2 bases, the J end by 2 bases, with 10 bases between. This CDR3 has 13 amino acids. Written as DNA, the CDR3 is TGCAGCGTTGAAACCGACGACGCCTACGAGCAGTACTTC. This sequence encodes CSVETDDAYEQYF.

CDR3 DNA: TGTGCCAGCAGCTTGGGAGGGAGTCGGAATGAGCAGTTCTTC. It codes for CASSLGGSRNEQFF. This chain connects TRBV7-2 to TRBJ2-1, with 7 bases lining up with TRBD2. Trimming removed 3 bases from V and 7 bases from J; junction bases left unmatched: 6. The CDR3 totals 14 residues. Germline CDR1 reads SGHTA; CDR2 reads FQGNSA.

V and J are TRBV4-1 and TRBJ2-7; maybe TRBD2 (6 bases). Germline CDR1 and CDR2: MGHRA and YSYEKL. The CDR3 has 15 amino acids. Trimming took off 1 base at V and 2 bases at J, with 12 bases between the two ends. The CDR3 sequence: CASSQAHGEAYEQYF. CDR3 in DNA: TGCGCCAGCAGCCAAGCGCACGGGGAGGCCTACGAGCAGTACTTC.